One and the same sample provided the 32 T cell receptor beta chains below, sequenced in a study of cytomegalovirus exposure and HLA in healthy donors. The PCR contained 60 Vbeta and 13 Jbeta primers. The assay was immunoSEQ multiplex PCR, and TCRdb's table has in-frame clones only and misses some. The sample records tens of thousands of clones, more than 70% being singletons. The sample was PBMCs. The receptors shown here come from a middle-aged man in good health and CMV-seronegative.

The chain joins TRBV2 to TRBJ2-5; 9 bases line up with TRBD1. Germline V lookup: CDR1 SNHLY, CDR2 FYNNEI. The CDR3 has 15 amino acids. Losses at the gene ends were 6 bases for V and 5 bases for J; bases not matched to a gene: 10. Here the CDR3 reads CASSLWGQGEETQYF. The CDR3 DNA reads as TGTGCCAGCAGCTTGTGGGGACAGGGCGAGGAGACCCAGTACTTC.

This chain links TRBV28 with TRBJ1-2; no definite D call. The CDR3 runs to 13 residues. V lost 6 bases and J lost 10, with 18 bases in between. CDR1 is MDHEN, CDR2 SYDVKM, per germline. The CDR3: CASSLSFAIDYTF. The CDR3 nucleotides read TGTGCCAGCAGCCTAAGTTTTGCTATAGACTACACCTTC.

The rearrangement joins TRBV28 to TRBJ1-4; tentative D call: TRBD1 (5 bases). V was trimmed by 3 bases and J by 0 bases, leaving 11 bases between them. This CDR3 is built from 16 residues. CDR1 is MDHEN, CDR2 SYDVKM, per germline. CDR3 DNA: TGTGCCAGCAGTTTGAAGGGGCCAACAACTAATGAAAAACTGTTTTTT. Translation gives CASSLKGPTTNEKLFF.

The chain combines TRBV7-8 with TRBJ2-5; possibly TRBD1 for D (6 bases). CDR3 length: 17 residues. Germline V gene sequence: CDR1 SGHVS, CDR2 FQNEAQ. V was cut by 2 bases and J by 2 bases, with 18 bases left in between. The CDR3 DNA is TGTGCCAGCAGCTTATTGCCTTCCCTGGACAGACAAGAGACCCAGTACTTC. Protein product: CASSLLPSLDRQETQYF.

The table lists this clone with a few counts. V is TRBV5-6 and J is TRBJ1-1, with 7 bases lining up with TRBD1. CDR3 size: 13 residues. Germline CDR1 SGHDT, CDR2 YYEEEE. V dropped 2 bases and J dropped 3; count of bases not matched to a gene: 1. For the CDR3, the DNA is TGTGCCAGCAGCTTAGACAGGGACACTGAAGCTTTCTTT. It yields the protein CASSLDRDTEAFF.

The chain links TRBV28 to TRBJ2-6; TRBD1 matches at 7 bases. Per the germline V gene, CDR1 is MDHEN and CDR2 is SYDVKM. The CDR3 has 17 residues. V lost 6 bases, J lost 0 bases, and 8 bases stayed unmatched. CDR3 loop: CASRTPGQNSGANVLTF. The CDR3 DNA is TGTGCCAGCAGAACACCGGGACAGAACTCTGGGGCCAACGTCCTGACTTTC.

The chain couples TRBV5-6 to TRBJ2-7, with 9 bases lining up with TRBD1. V lost 3 bases to trimming and J lost 9 bases; unmatched junction nucleotides: 7. The length of the CDR3 is 13 residues. The V gene's germline CDR1 is SGHDT and CDR2 YYEEEE. CDR3 protein: CASSYGTGYGQYF. CDR3 coding DNA: TGTGCCAGCAGCTACGGGACAGGGTATGGGCAGTACTTC.

This sequence joins TRBV9 and TRBJ2-1; 10 bases line up with TRBD2. The CDR3 has 16 amino acids. V shed 5 bases and J 6 bases; nucleotides not matched to a gene: 11. The germline CDR1 and CDR2 sequences are SGDLS and YYNGEE. CDR3 sequence (DNA): TGTGCCAGCAGTGGATACATAGCGGGGGGACCCAATGAGCAGTTCTTC. This translates into CASSGYIAGGPNEQFF.

The rearrangement links TRBV9 to TRBJ2-5; unclear D gene. V was pared by 4 bases and J by 5 bases, with 18 bases between. The CDR3 sequence is 15 residues long. CDR1 and CDR2 (germline): SGDLS, YYNGEE. CDR3 residues: CASSSRPVSGETQYF. In nucleotides, the CDR3 is TGTGCCAGCAGCTCTCGGCCTGTCTCCGGGGAGACCCAGTACTTC.

This chain uses TRBV6-5 with TRBJ2-7, with TRBD1 identical over 7 bases. The CDR3 totals 14 residues. With V trimmed by 5 bases and J by 0 bases, 4 bases remained unmatched. Germline values: CDR1 MNHEY, CDR2 SVGAGI. CDR3 protein: CASSVTGISYEQYF. In DNA, the CDR3 is TGTGCCAGCAGTGTGACAGGGATCTCCTACGAGCAGTACTTC.

The gene calls are TRBV11-3 and TRBJ2-2, with TRBD1 matching 8 bases. V trimming: 5 bases; J trimming: 0 bases; junction bases outside the gene matches: 8. CDR3 size: 17 residues. Germline V gene data show CDR1 as SGHNT and CDR2 as YENEEA. The CDR3 region is CASSPRTGLPNTGELFF. In DNA, the CDR3 is TGTGCCAGCAGCCCGCGGACAGGGCTCCCGAACACCGGGGAGCTGTTTTTT.

The chain links TRBV7-9 to TRBJ1-5; unclear D gene. Between the trimmed V and J ends, which lost 5 bases and 0 bases, there was a span of 8 bases. The germline V gene has CDR1 SEHNR and CDR2 FQNEAQ (reference sequence). The CDR3 is made up of 14 amino acids. CDR3 DNA sequence: TGTGCCAGCAGCCATACAGATAGCAATCAGCCCCAGCATTTT. Encoded protein: CASSHTDSNQPQHF.

The chain links TRBV5-4 to TRBJ2-3, with D perhaps matching TRBD2 (6 bases). Germline CDR1 and CDR2: SGHNT and YYREEE (reference sequence). CDR3 length: 15 amino acids. The V end was cut by 3 bases, the J end by 2 bases, with 13 bases between. The CDR3 DNA is TGTGCCAGCAGCTCAATAGCGGAACCCACAGATACGCAGTATTTT. It specifies CASSSIAEPTDTQYF.

The chain employs TRBV18 and TRBJ1-5, with D hard to call. Germline V lookup: CDR1 KGHSH, CDR2 LQKENI. V dropped 4 bases and J dropped 0 bases, with 4 bases sitting between them. This CDR3 contains 13 residues. The CDR3 sequence: CASSQSSNQPQHF. CDR3 nucleotide sequence: TGTGCCAGCTCACAGAGTAGCAATCAGCCCCAGCATTTT.

The chain is built from TRBV9 and TRBJ2-3; 7 nucleotides match TRBD2. The CDR3 totals 15 residues. After removal of 0 bases from V and 5 bases from J, the junction contained 6 bases not matched to a gene. Germline V lookup: CDR1 SGDLS, CDR2 YYNGEE. The CDR3 is CASSVGLAKIDTQYF. The DNA for the CDR3 is TGTGCCAGCAGCGTAGGACTAGCAAAGATAGATACGCAGTATTTT.

The V call is TRBV7-8, the J call TRBJ1-3; tentatively, D is TRBD1 (5 bases). V was cut by 5 bases and J by 5 bases, with 10 bases left in between. The CDR3 is 13 residues long. Germline CDR1 is SGHVS and CDR2 is FQNEAQ. CDR3 amino acids: CASSADTRNTIYF. The CDR3 DNA reads as TGTGCCAGCAGCGCGGACACTCGAAACACCATATATTTT.

V is TRBV29-1 and J is TRBJ1-2, with 8 nucleotides matching TRBD1. The CDR3 runs to 13 residues. The germline V gene encodes CDR1 SQVTM and CDR2 ANQGSEA. V was clipped by 6 bases and J by 3 bases; unmatched bases: 6. CDR3 DNA sequence: TGCAGCGTAGAACCGGGACAGGACTATGGCTACACCTTC. Protein product: CSVEPGQDYGYTF.

Worth noting for this clone: Sequence at one end of the junction differs from germline and may be a read error. The V gene is TRBV7-9, the J gene TRBJ2-5; tentative D call: TRBD2 (6 bases). Germline loops: CDR1 SEHNR, CDR2 FQNEAQ (reference sequence). The CDR3 is 14 amino acids. CDR3 protein: CSSSSTRGQETQYF. CDR3 nucleotides: TGTTCCAGCAGCTCAACGCGGGGACAAGAGACCCAGTACTTC.

The chain uses TRBV30 and TRBJ2-2; tentatively, D is TRBD2 (5 bases). V gave up 3 bases and J gave up 3 bases, with 14 bases separating them. The CDR3 loop spans 15 amino acids. Looked up from germline, CDR1 is GTSNPN and CDR2 is SVGIG (reference sequence). CDR3 bases: TGTGCCTGGAGAAGCTGGACGGAGGACACCGGGGAGCTGTTTTTT. Translating it yields CAWRSWTEDTGELFF.

This chain's CDR3 is CAWSVSTGEQFF. In nucleotides, the CDR3 is TGTGCCTGGAGTGTAAGCACGGGAGAGCAGTTCTTC. This chain uses TRBV30 with TRBJ2-1; tentative D call: TRBD2 (5 bases). Per germline, CDR1 GTSNPN and CDR2 SVGIG (reference sequence). Trimming removed 0 bases at V and 10 bases at J, with 10 bases between. This CDR3 has 12 residues.

The genes are TRBV5-1 and TRBJ1-4; 8 bases line up with TRBD1. The CDR3 consists of 15 residues. J gave up 7 bases and V 4 bases, and 9 bases lay outside the gene matches. The germline CDR1 and CDR2 sequences are SGHRS and YFSETQ. CDR3 sequence (DNA): TGCGCCAGCAGCCGTACAGGGGGTCGAGGTGAAAAACTGTTTTTT. Translation gives CASSRTGGRGEKLFF.

This chain uses TRBV18 with TRBJ2-6; D is uncertain. The CDR3 totals 16 residues. The germline V gene has CDR1 KGHSH and CDR2 LQKENI. Trimming took off 3 bases at V and 0 bases at J, with 9 bases between the two ends. CDR3 loop: CASSPGPLSGANVLTF. The CDR3 DNA reads TGTGCCAGCTCACCTGGCCCCCTCTCTGGGGCCAACGTCCTGACTTTC. The full variable domain, with the rest looked up from reference TRBV18 and TRBJ2-6, is NAGVMQNPRHLVRRRGQEARLRCSPMKGHSHVYWYRQLPEEGLKFMVYLQKENIIDESGMPKERFSAEFPKEGPSILRIQQVVRGDSAAYFCASSPGPLSGANVLTFGAGSRLTVL.

This clone has just one count. The J gene is TRBJ1-5, the V gene TRBV6-5; 7 bases match TRBD1. Germline V gene lookup returns CDR1 MNHEY and CDR2 SVGAGI. V shed 5 bases and J 5 bases; nucleotides not matched to a gene: 6. CDR3 length: 14 amino acids. The CDR3 nucleotides read TGTGCCAGCAGTACCGGGACAGCGTATCAGCCCCAGCATTTT. It translates to CASSTGTAYQPQHF.

The chain employs TRBV6-6 and TRBJ1-2, with TRBD1 matching over 8 bases. This CDR3 is 14 amino acids long. V lost 6 bases, J lost 4 bases, and 7 bases stayed unmatched. CDR1 and CDR2 (germline): MNHNY, SVGAGI (reference sequence). CDR3 in DNA: TGTGCCAGCAGAACGACAGGGGAGATCTATGGCTACACCTTC. Protein sequence: CASRTTGEIYGYTF.

This clone has only one observation. The V call is TRBV7-8, the J call TRBJ1-2; tentative D call: TRBD1 (5 bases). The CDR3 loop spans 15 amino acids. Trimming cost V 1 base and J 7 bases, with 16 bases left between them. Germline V gene sequence: CDR1 SGHVS, CDR2 FQNEAQ. CDR3 region: CASSLVSGSTAGYTF. CDR3 coding DNA: TGTGCCAGCAGCTTAGTGTCAGGGTCAACAGCTGGCTACACCTTC.

V is TRBV6-5 and J is TRBJ2-6; 7 nucleotides match TRBD1. The CDR3 totals 15 residues. From germline, CDR1 is MNHEY and CDR2 SVGAGI. Trimming at V came to 9 bases and at J to 0 bases, leaving 5 bases not matched to a gene. The CDR3, as DNA: TGTGCCAGTCGACAGGGAGTCTCTGGGGCCAACGTCCTGACTTTC. Amino acids: CASRQGVSGANVLTF.

The J gene is TRBJ1-5, the V gene TRBV28; D is possibly TRBD1 (5 bases). There are 14 residues in the CDR3. The V end lost 8 bases, the J end lost 2 bases, and 13 bases lay between the germline ends. Germline CDR1 and CDR2: MDHEN and SYDVKM. The CDR3 DNA reads as TGTGCCAGCCTACCCCCGGGGGGCAATCAGCCCCAGCATTTT. Translation gives CASLPPGGNQPQHF.

The CDR3 sequence is CASSHPWEGTEAFF. The CDR3 DNA is TGTGCCAGCAGCCACCCCTGGGAGGGAACTGAAGCTTTCTTT. This chain uses TRBV4-2 with TRBJ1-1; D remains unclear. The germline V gene encodes CDR1 LGHNA and CDR2 YNFKEQ. The CDR3 sequence is 14 residues long. With 3 bases removed from V and 5 bases from J, the gap between germline ends came to 13 bases.

The chain has TRBV15 and TRBJ2-7; 7 bases line up with TRBD1. J gave up 0 bases and V 6 bases, and 5 bases lay outside the gene matches. This CDR3 comprises 14 residues. The germline gives CDR1 LNHNV, CDR2 YYDKDF (reference sequence). The CDR3 sequence is CATRDRESSYEQYF. The DNA of the CDR3 is TGTGCCACCAGAGACAGGGAAAGCTCCTACGAGCAGTACTTC.

V gene TRBV10-3 combines with J gene TRBJ2-7; the match to TRBD2 covers 9 bases. J lost 6 bases, V lost 2 bases, and 17 bases had no gene match. The germline CDR1 and CDR2 sequences are ENHRY and SYGVKD. The CDR3 spans 18 residues. CDR3 amino acids: CAISESFGGAGGLCEQYF. For the CDR3, the DNA is TGTGCCATCAGTGAGAGTTTTGGGGGTGCGGGGGGGCTGTGCGAGCAGTACTTC.

The chain couples TRBV11-2 to TRBJ2-1; TRBD1 matches 12 bases. The CDR3 sequence is 14 residues long. Per germline, CDR1 SGHAT and CDR2 FQNNGV. V lost 5 bases, J lost 15 bases, and 11 bases stayed unmatched. CDR3 residues: CASSIPGTGGARFF. The DNA for the CDR3 is TGTGCCAGCAGCATCCCCGGGACAGGGGGCGCTCGGTTCTTC.

This chain connects TRBV5-1 to TRBJ2-7, with a possible D match to TRBD1 (5 bases). The V end was cut by 2 bases, the J end by 2 bases, with 14 bases between. The V gene's germline CDR1 is SGHRS and CDR2 YFSETQ. The CDR3 extends over 15 amino acids. The CDR3 region is CASSFLGAGPYEQYF. CDR3 coding DNA: TGCGCCAGCAGCTTCTTAGGAGCAGGGCCCTACGAGCAGTACTTC. Together with reference TRBV5-1 and TRBJ2-7, the CDR3 gives the full variable domain: KAGVTQTPRYLIKTRGQQVTLSCSPISGHRSVSWYQQTPGQGLQFLFEYFSETQRNKGNFPGRFSGRQFSNSRSEMNVSTLELGDSALYLCASSFLGAGPYEQYFGPGTRLTVT.